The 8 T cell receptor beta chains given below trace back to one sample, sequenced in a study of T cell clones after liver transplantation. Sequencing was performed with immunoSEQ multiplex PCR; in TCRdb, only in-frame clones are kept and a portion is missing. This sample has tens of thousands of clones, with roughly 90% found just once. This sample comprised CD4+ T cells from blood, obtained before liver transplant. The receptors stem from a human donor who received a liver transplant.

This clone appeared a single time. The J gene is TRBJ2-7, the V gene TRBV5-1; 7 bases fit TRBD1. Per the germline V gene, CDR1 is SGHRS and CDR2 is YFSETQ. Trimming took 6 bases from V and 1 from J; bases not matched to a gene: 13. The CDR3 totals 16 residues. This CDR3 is CASMRATGDSSYEQYF. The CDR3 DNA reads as TGCGCCAGCATGAGGGCTACAGGGGATTCGTCCTACGAGCAGTACTTC.

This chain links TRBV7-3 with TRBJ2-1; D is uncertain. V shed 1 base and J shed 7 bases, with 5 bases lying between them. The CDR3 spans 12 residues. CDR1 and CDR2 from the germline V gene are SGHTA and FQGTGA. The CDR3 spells CASSLNRNEQFF. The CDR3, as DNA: TGTGCCAGCAGCTTAAATCGGAATGAGCAGTTCTTC.

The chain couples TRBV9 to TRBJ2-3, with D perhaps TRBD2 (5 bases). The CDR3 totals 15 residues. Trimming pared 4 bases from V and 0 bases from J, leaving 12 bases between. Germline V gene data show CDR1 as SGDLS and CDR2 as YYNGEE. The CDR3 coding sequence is TGTGCCAGCAGCCCATTGTCGGGAAGCACAGATACGCAGTATTTT. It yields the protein CASSPLSGSTDTQYF.

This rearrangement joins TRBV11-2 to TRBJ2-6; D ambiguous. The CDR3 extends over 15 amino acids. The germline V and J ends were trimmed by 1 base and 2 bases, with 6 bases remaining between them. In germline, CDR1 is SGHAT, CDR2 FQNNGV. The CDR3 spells CASSLVAAGANVLTF. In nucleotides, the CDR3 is TGTGCCAGCAGCTTAGTAGCTGCTGGGGCCAACGTCCTGACTTTC.

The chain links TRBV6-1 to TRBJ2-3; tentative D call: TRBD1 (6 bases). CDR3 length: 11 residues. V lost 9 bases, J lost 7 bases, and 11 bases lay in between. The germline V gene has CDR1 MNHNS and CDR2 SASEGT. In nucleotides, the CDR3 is TGTGCCAGTTTAACAGGGAATACGCAGTATTTT. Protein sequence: CASLTGNTQYF.

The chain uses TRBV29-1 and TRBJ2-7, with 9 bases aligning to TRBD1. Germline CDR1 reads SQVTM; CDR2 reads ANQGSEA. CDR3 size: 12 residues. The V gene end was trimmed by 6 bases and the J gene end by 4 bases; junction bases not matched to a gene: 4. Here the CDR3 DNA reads TGCAGCGTAGGGGACAGGGTGTACGAGCAGTACTTC. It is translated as CSVGDRVYEQYF.

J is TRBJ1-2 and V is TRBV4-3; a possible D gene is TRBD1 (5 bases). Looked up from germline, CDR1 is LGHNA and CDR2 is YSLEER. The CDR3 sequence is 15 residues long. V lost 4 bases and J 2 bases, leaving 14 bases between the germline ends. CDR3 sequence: CASSRSPRVNYGYTF. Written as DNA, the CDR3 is TGCGCCAGCAGCCGAAGCCCCAGGGTAAACTATGGCTACACCTTC.

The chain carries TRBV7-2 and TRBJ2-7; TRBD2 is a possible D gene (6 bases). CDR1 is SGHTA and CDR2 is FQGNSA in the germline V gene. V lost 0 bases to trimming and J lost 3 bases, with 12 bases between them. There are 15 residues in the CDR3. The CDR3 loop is CASSLAQVGSYEQYF. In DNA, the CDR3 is TGTGCCAGCAGCTTAGCACAGGTCGGGAGCTACGAGCAGTACTTC.